The present T cell receptor beta chain was sequenced within a study of T cell responses to AZD1222 COVID-19 vaccine. Germline V gene lookup returns CDR1 MDHEN and CDR2 SYDVKM. There are 12 residues in the CDR3. V lost 10 bases, J lost 4 bases, and 6 bases stayed unmatched. Only in-frame clones appear in the TCRdb table, and some are missing; sequencing was by immunoSEQ multiplex PCR. The table shows some 130,000 clones, with 90% occurring only once. This receptor was obtained from an adult in good health. V usage is TRBV28 and J usage is TRBJ1-2; 7 bases map to TRBD1. The source material was peripheral blood, sampled on day 0 of AZD1222 vaccination. CDR3 DNA: TGTGCCACCGGGACAGCCTCCTATGGCTACACCTTC. Translating it yields CATGTASYGYTF.